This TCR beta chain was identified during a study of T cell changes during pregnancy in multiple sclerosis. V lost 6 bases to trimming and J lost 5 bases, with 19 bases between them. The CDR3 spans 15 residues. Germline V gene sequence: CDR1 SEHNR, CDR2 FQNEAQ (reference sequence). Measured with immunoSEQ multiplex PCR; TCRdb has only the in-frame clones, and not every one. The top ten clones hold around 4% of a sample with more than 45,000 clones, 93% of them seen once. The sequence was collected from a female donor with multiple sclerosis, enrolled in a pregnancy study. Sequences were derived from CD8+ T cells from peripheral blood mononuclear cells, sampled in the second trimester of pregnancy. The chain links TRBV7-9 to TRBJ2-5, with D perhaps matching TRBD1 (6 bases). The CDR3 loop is CASSNTGTTGETQYF. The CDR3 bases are TGTGCCAGCAGTAATACCGGGACAACGGGGGAGACCCAGTACTTC.